The sequence of this T cell receptor beta chain was determined in a study of cytomegalovirus exposure and HLA in healthy donors. Every donor was a healthy person donating bone marrow. Trimming stripped 1 base from V and 0 bases from J, with 7 bases between. This CDR3 is 16 amino acids long. Per germline, CDR1 PRHDT and CDR2 FYEKMQ (reference sequence). Primers for the PCR totalled 60 Vbeta and 13 Jbeta. The data were produced by immunoSEQ multiplex PCR, yet TCRdb's version contains in-frame clones alone and is incomplete. The table lists over 150,000 clones, 80% of them singletons. This receptor was taken from a man aged 30 to 45 in good health and CMV-seronegative. V usage is TRBV13 and J usage is TRBJ2-6; a weak D match, TRBD1 (6 bases). Sequenced material: PBMCs. The CDR3 DNA is TGTGCCAGCAGCTTAGACAGGGACTCTGGGGCCAACGTCCTGACTTTC. As protein: CASSLDRDSGANVLTF.